This T cell receptor (beta chain) was sequenced in a study of siplizumab effects on memory and regulatory T cells. Clones were read by immunoSEQ multiplex PCR, and TCRdb kept only the in-frame ones, dropping some. The sample has over 95,000 clones; approximately 92% are singletons. CDR3 length: 18 amino acids. The V and J ends lost 3 bases and 2 bases respectively, with 22 bases between them. Germline V gives CDR1 LNHDA, CDR2 SQIVND (reference sequence). The receptor comes from a human donor in good health. Sequenced input: non-Treg CD4+ T cells sorted from blood. This chain uses TRBV19 with TRBJ2-5; a weak D match, TRBD2 (6 bases). CDR3 nucleotides: TGTGCCAGTAGTATCCCCCTCGGACTACCGGGGGAGCAAGAGACCCAGTACTTC. It codes for CASSIPLGLPGEQETQYF.